Listed here are 22 T cell receptor beta chains from one sample, sequenced in a study of shared clonotypes between healthy human individuals (dated by TCRdb to the early 2020s). Libraries were prepared through the immunoSEQ multiplex PCR assay. The table comes from immuneACCESS by way of TCRdb, which keeps in-frame sequences with V and J called. Part of the clones is missing from these tables; in studies checked, under half for an unresolved V gene and the rest for unknown reasons. A total of about 2.4 million clones appear in this sample, over 85% of them only once. About 0.39% of the sample is held by the ten biggest clonotypes. Input material: naive CD4+ T cells from PBMCs. The sample's cell subset or site label is to be understood as: CD45RA+ positively selected. These receptor sequences come from a man between 18 and 29 years old in good health. Some clones in this sample may be carry-over from other donors' samples.

The chain recombines TRBV28 with TRBJ1-5; 9 bases match TRBD1. The germline V gene has CDR1 MDHEN and CDR2 SYDVKM. CDR3 length: 15 residues. V was pared by 4 bases and J by 6 bases, with 7 bases of the junction left unmatched. This chain's CDR3 is CASSSGQGWSQPQHF. DNA for the CDR3: TGTGCCAGCAGTTCGGGACAGGGATGGAGTCAGCCCCAGCATTTT.

The chain links TRBV11-2 to TRBJ1-4; D is unclear. V lost 4 bases to trimming and J lost 4 bases, with 10 bases between them. Per the germline V gene, CDR1 is SGHAT and CDR2 is FQNNGV. The CDR3 has 14 residues. In DNA form, the CDR3 reads TGTGCCAGCAGCTCGATGGCGGGTAATGAAAAACTGTTTTTT. Translating gives CASSSMAGNEKLFF.

The chain has TRBV10-3 and TRBJ1-4, with D possibly matching TRBD1 (6 bases). Deletions cut 0 bases from V and 3 bases from J, with 14 bases between. The CDR3 consists of 17 residues. Germline CDR1 and CDR2: ENHRY and SYGVKD. CDR3 nucleotides: TGTGCCATCAGTGAGTCGCTGGGGGGCTGGTCTAATGAAAAACTGTTTTTT. As protein: CAISESLGGWSNEKLFF.

This chain uses TRBV6-6 with TRBJ1-2, with D perhaps matching TRBD1 (5 bases). Germline V CDR1 and CDR2: MNHNY, SVGAGI (reference sequence). Trimming shortened V by 5 bases and J by 3 bases, and 13 bases separated the two germline ends. The CDR3 extends over 14 amino acids. The CDR3 loop reads CASSRTTAYYGYTF. The CDR3, as DNA: TGTGCCAGCAGTAGGACGACAGCTTACTATGGCTACACCTTC.

The chain links TRBV7-6 to TRBJ2-1; D unclear. Trimming shortened V by 2 bases and J by 5 bases, and 10 bases separated the two germline ends. Germline CDR1 SGHVS, CDR2 FNYEAQ. CDR3 length: 14 residues. The CDR3: CASSLNWQDNEQFF. Here the CDR3 DNA reads TGTGCCAGCAGCTTAAATTGGCAGGACAATGAGCAGTTCTTC.

The count of this clone is one. The J gene is TRBJ2-7, the V gene TRBV28, with D possibly TRBD2 on 5 matching bases. The germline V gene encodes CDR1 MDHEN and CDR2 SYDVKM. The CDR3 consists of 14 residues. Trimming shortened V by 5 bases and J by 2 bases, and 13 bases separated the two germline ends. The CDR3 loop reads CASSIPGITYEQYF. The DNA for the CDR3 is TGTGCCAGCAGTATCCCCGGGATTACCTACGAGCAGTACTTC.

This clone was detected once. The V and J genes are TRBV5-1 and TRBJ2-1; D unresolved. This CDR3 region has 13 residues. Looked up from germline, CDR1 is SGHRS and CDR2 is YFSETQ. The V end was cut by 4 bases, the J end by 5 bases, with 10 bases between. The CDR3 region has the DNA TGCGCCAGCAGCCTTGACCGAGACAATGAGCAGTTCTTC. Translating it yields CASSLDRDNEQFF.

This sequence joins TRBV9 and TRBJ2-2; TRBD1 might be the D (5 bases). V was cut by 4 bases and J by 6 bases, with 13 bases left in between. Germline V gives CDR1 SGDLS, CDR2 YYNGEE. The CDR3 is 14 residues long. The CDR3 DNA reads as TGTGCCAGCAGCACTGCAGGGTTAGCCGGGGAGCTGTTTTTT. This encodes CASSTAGLAGELFF. Combining the CDR3 with reference TRBV9 and TRBJ2-2 gives the whole variable domain DSGVTQTPKHLITATGQRVTLRCSPRSGDLSVYWYQQSLDQGLQFLIQYYNGEERAKGNILERFSAQQFPDLHSELNLSSLELGDSALYFCASSTAGLAGELFFGEGSRLTVL.

The genes are TRBV7-9 and TRBJ1-3, with TRBD1 matching 7 bases. The germline V gene has CDR1 SEHNR and CDR2 FQNEAQ (reference sequence). The CDR3 consists of 18 residues. The V segment lost 5 bases and the J segment 0 bases; nucleotides outside the gene matches: 13. CDR3 region: CASSRVPDRLTSGNTIYF. CDR3 nucleotides: TGTGCCAGCAGCCGCGTCCCGGACAGGCTCACCTCTGGAAACACCATATATTTT.

This clone came up once. The chain links TRBV28 to TRBJ2-1; D is perhaps TRBD1 or TRBD2 (6 bases each). Germline-derived CDR1 and CDR2 are MDHEN and SYDVKM. Deletions cut 0 bases from V and 0 bases from J, with 12 bases between. The CDR3 is 17 residues long. CDR3 bases: TGTGCCAGCAGTTTATGGGGGGGCTCCCCCTCCTACAATGAGCAGTTCTTC. This translates into CASSLWGGSPSYNEQFF.

V gene TRBV4-1 combines with J gene TRBJ1-5, with 9 positions matching TRBD1. Per the germline V gene, CDR1 is MGHRA and CDR2 is YSYEKL. This CDR3 comprises 17 residues. J lost 7 bases, V lost 3 bases, and 13 bases had no gene match. The CDR3 protein is CASSHPNRGQGGQPQHF. The CDR3 nucleotides are TGCGCCAGCAGCCACCCCAACAGGGGGCAGGGGGGGCAGCCCCAGCATTTT.

The chain uses TRBV30 and TRBJ1-2, with D possibly TRBD1 on 6 matching bases. CDR3 length: 11 residues. CDR1 and CDR2 from the germline V gene are GTSNPN and SVGIG (reference sequence). Trimming left V 8 bases short and J 2 bases short, with 9 bases between. CDR3 amino acids: CAEGGNYGYTF. CDR3 coding DNA: TGTGCCGAGGGGGGGAACTATGGCTACACCTTC. The entire variable domain, with the rest obtained from reference TRBV30 and TRBJ1-2, is as follows: SQTIHQWPATLVQPVGSPLSLECTVEGTSNPNLYWYRQAAGRGLQLLFYSVGIGQISSEVPQNLSASRPQDRQFILSSKKLLLSDSGFYLCAEGGNYGYTFGSGTRLTVV.

This clone was seen more than once but under ten times. The J gene is TRBJ1-5, the V gene TRBV28, with no clear D. The CDR3 spans 14 residues. CDR1 is MDHEN and CDR2 is SYDVKM in the germline V gene. Trimming pared 6 bases from V and 5 bases from J, leaving 14 bases between. The CDR3 protein is CASSPIGRDQPQHF. In DNA, the CDR3 is TGTGCCAGCAGCCCCATAGGGCGAGATCAGCCCCAGCATTTT. The whole variable domain, remainder taken from reference TRBV28 and TRBJ1-5, is DVKVTQSSRYLVKRTGEKVFLECVQDMDHENMFWYRQDPGLGLRLIYFSYDVKMKEKGDIPEGYSVSREKKERFSLILESASTNQTSMYLCASSPIGRDQPQHFGDGTRLSIL.

The genes are TRBV12-5 and TRBJ2-7; 7 bases map to TRBD2. Germline V gene data show CDR1 as LGHNT and CDR2 as FRNRAP. This CDR3 spans 15 amino acids. Trimming at V came to 5 bases and at J to 4 bases, leaving 11 bases not matched to a gene. The DNA of the CDR3 is TGTGCTAGTGGTCTCCCCCCGGGGGGACTGTACGAGCAGTACTTC. It yields the protein CASGLPPGGLYEQYF.

This chain connects TRBV18 to TRBJ2-7; tentative D call: TRBD2 (7 bases). The CDR3 has 13 amino acids. The V end was cut by 0 bases, the J end by 6 bases, with 9 bases between. Germline assignment: CDR1 KGHSH and CDR2 LQKENI. Here the CDR3 reads CASSPPGGAEQYF. The DNA for the CDR3 is TGTGCCAGCTCACCACCGGGGGGGGCCGAGCAGTACTTC.

The V and J genes are TRBV6-6 and TRBJ2-5; D perhaps matches TRBD2 (6 bases). The germline V and J ends were trimmed by 4 bases and 3 bases, with 15 bases remaining between them. Germline V gene sequence: CDR1 MNHNY, CDR2 SVGAGI (reference sequence). The CDR3 consists of 15 residues. The CDR3 is CASSSPPRGEETQYF. The CDR3 DNA is TGTGCCAGCAGTTCCCCACCACGCGGGGAAGAGACCCAGTACTTC.

The CDR3 DNA sequence: TGTGCCACCAGCACCAGTCCCCTCGGCAGGAACTATGGCTACACCTTC. It translates to CATSTSPLGRNYGYTF. J is TRBJ1-2 and V is TRBV15, with D hard to call. V was shortened by 4 bases and J by 2 bases, with 17 bases between the two germline ends. The length of the CDR3 is 16 residues. The germline V gene encodes CDR1 LNHNV and CDR2 YYDKDF (reference sequence). Based on the CDR3 plus reference TRBV15 and TRBJ1-2, the full variable domain is DAMVIQNPRYQVTQFGKPVTLSCSQTLNHNVMYWYQQKSSQAPKLLFHYYDKDFNNEADTPDNFQSRRPNTSFCFLDIRSPGLGDTAMYLCATSTSPLGRNYGYTFGSGTRLTVV.

The CDR3 spells CASSQLAGGLTGWETQYF. CDR3 DNA sequence: TGTGCCAGCAGCCAACTAGCGGGAGGCCTCACGGGGTGGGAGACCCAGTACTTC. V gene TRBV7-2 combines with J gene TRBJ2-5; 12 bases line up with TRBD2. V gave up 5 bases and J gave up 5 bases; unmatched junction bases: 15. The CDR3 loop spans 18 amino acids. Germline V gives CDR1 SGHTA, CDR2 FQGNSA.

This clone was found once. The V and J genes are TRBV10-2 and TRBJ2-1; no definite D call. Looked up from germline, CDR1 is WSHSY and CDR2 is SAAADI. The V gene lost 6 bases and the J gene lost 0 bases, with 6 bases spanning the gap. This CDR3 region has 13 residues. CDR3 residues: CASSLSSYNEQFF. The CDR3 region has the DNA TGCGCCAGCAGCCTGAGCTCCTACAATGAGCAGTTCTTC.

This chain uses TRBV7-2 with TRBJ2-1; 9 nucleotides align to TRBD2. Germline V lookup: CDR1 SGHTA, CDR2 FQGNSA. The V and J ends lost 7 bases and 8 bases, in that order; junction bases with no gene match: 9. The CDR3 spans 14 residues. CDR3 sequence: CASTLGGRAHEQFF. The CDR3 coding sequence is TGTGCCAGCACCTTGGGCGGGAGGGCCCATGAGCAGTTCTTC.

This clone was found once. DNA for the CDR3: TGTGCCAGTAAAGACCGATCAAAACAGGGCCCCGGAAACATTCAGTACTTC. Amino acid sequence: CASKDRSKQGPGNIQYF. The chain uses TRBV19 and TRBJ2-4, with TRBD1 as a possible D gene (6 bases). Trimming shortened V by 7 bases and J by 6 bases, and 25 bases separated the two germline ends. From germline, CDR1 is LNHDA and CDR2 SQIVND (reference sequence). The CDR3 contains 17 residues.

The rearrangement links TRBV29-1 to TRBJ2-3; D unresolved. V gave up 7 bases and J gave up 4 bases, with 12 bases separating them. Germline V gene data show CDR1 as SQVTM and CDR2 as ANQGSEA. The CDR3 extends over 12 amino acids. The CDR3: CSAPVAADTQYF. The CDR3 nucleotides are TGCAGCGCTCCCGTAGCAGCAGATACGCAGTATTTT.